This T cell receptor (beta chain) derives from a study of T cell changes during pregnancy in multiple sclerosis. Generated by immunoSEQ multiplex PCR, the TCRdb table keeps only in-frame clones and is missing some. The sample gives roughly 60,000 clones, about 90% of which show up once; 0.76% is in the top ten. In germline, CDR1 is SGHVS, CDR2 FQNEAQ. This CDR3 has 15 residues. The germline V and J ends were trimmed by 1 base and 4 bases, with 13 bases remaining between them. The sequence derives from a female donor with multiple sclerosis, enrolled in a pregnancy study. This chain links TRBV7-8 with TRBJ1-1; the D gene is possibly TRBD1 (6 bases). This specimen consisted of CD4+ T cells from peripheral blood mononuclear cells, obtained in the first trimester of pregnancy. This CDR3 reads CASSLVRTGSTEAFF. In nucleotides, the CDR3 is TGTGCCAGCAGCTTAGTGAGAACAGGGAGCACTGAAGCTTTCTTT.